A single sample gave rise to the 32 T cell receptor beta chains below, sequenced in a study of graft-versus-host responses after intestinal transplantation. Repertoires were generated with immunoSEQ multiplex PCR, while TCRdb's copy carries only in-frame clones and drops some. The data hold about 9,800 clones, with around nine tenths observed a single time. The specimen was PBMCs, collected about 47 days after intestinal transplant. These receptors came from a human patient who received an intestinal transplant, so some T cells may come from the graft donor.

This clone appeared once. The chain combines TRBV18 with TRBJ1-1, with a weak D call TRBD1 (6 bases). The CDR3 covers 21 residues. Trimming took off 5 bases at V and 1 base at J, with 32 bases between the two ends. Germline V gene lookup returns CDR1 KGHSH and CDR2 LQKENI. CDR3 nucleotide sequence: TGTGCCAGCTCAAACGAACCGGGACCCTGGGACATTTGGAACTGGAACACTGAAGCTTTCTTT. The encoded protein is CASSNEPGPWDIWNWNTEAFF. Complete variable domain (other parts from reference TRBV18 and TRBJ1-1): NAGVMQNPRHLVRRRGQEARLRCSPMKGHSHVYWYRQLPEEGLKFMVYLQKENIIDESGMPKERFSAEFPKEGPSILRIQQVVRGDSAAYFCASSNEPGPWDIWNWNTEAFFGQGTRLTVV.

The chain uses TRBV10-1 and TRBJ2-2; no firm D call. Trimming shortened V by 0 bases and J by 4 bases, and 3 bases separated the two germline ends. The CDR3 totals 13 residues. Germline CDR1 reads WNHNN; CDR2 reads SYGVQD (reference sequence). CDR3 nucleotide sequence: TGCGCCAGCAGTGAGTCGACCACCGGGGAGCTGTTTTTT. Translating it yields CASSESTTGELFF.

The rearrangement links TRBV7-3 to TRBJ2-1, with a weak D call TRBD1 (7 bases). In germline, CDR1 is SGHTA, CDR2 FQGTGA. This CDR3 is 15 amino acids long. V lost 3 bases and J lost 0, with 9 bases in between. In DNA, the CDR3 is TGTGCCAGCAGCTTGCAGGGGGGCTCCTACAATGAGCAGTTCTTC. Translation gives CASSLQGGSYNEQFF. The full variable domain, with the rest looked up from reference TRBV7-3 and TRBJ2-1, is GAGVSQTPSNKVTEKGKYVELRCDPISGHTALYWYRQSLGQGPEFLIYFQGTGAADDSGLPNDRFFAVRPEGSVSTLKIQRTERGDSAVYLCASSLQGGSYNEQFFGPGTRLTVL.

The rearrangement joins TRBV6-1 to TRBJ2-3; 7 positions match TRBD1. The CDR3 consists of 14 residues. Germline loops: CDR1 MNHNS, CDR2 SASEGT. V lost 5 bases and J lost 3; bases outside the gene matches: 5. Written as DNA, the CDR3 is TGTGCCAGCAGTCCCGGACAGGCGACAGATACGCAGTATTTT. It specifies CASSPGQATDTQYF.

The chain recombines TRBV28 with TRBJ2-1; TRBD2 aligns across 10 bases. V was clipped by 1 base and J by 3 bases; unmatched bases: 3. Germline V gene data show CDR1 as MDHEN and CDR2 as SYDVKM. The CDR3 length is 16 residues. As DNA, the CDR3 is TGTGCCAGCAGTTTATCGGGGACTAGCGTCTACAATGAGCAGTTCTTC. Its translation is CASSLSGTSVYNEQFF.

The J gene is TRBJ1-5, the V gene TRBV9; D unresolved. The CDR3 contains 13 residues. The germline V and J ends were trimmed by 3 bases and 5 bases, with 9 bases remaining between them. The germline V gene encodes CDR1 SGDLS and CDR2 YYNGEE. The CDR3 DNA follows: TGTGCCAGCAGCGGCGGAAGGGATCAGCCCCAGCATTTT. Translating it yields CASSGGRDQPQHF.

The chain carries TRBV6-1 and TRBJ2-2; TRBD2 might be the D (6 bases). Germline-derived CDR1 and CDR2 are MNHNS and SASEGT. The ends were cut back, 8 bases at V and 3 bases at J, with 10 bases in the middle. The CDR3 has 13 amino acids. In DNA, the CDR3 is TGTGCCAGCGAGACTAGGGACACCGGGGAGCTGTTTTTT. It translates to CASETRDTGELFF.

This rearrangement joins TRBV4-2 to TRBJ2-7, with 9 positions matching TRBD2. Germline assignment: CDR1 LGHNA and CDR2 YNFKEQ. V lost 0 bases and J lost 7; bases outside the gene matches: 10. The CDR3 length is 16 residues. The CDR3 DNA reads TGTGCCAGCAGCCAAGATCCCGCGGGAGGGCCAAGGGAGCAGTACTTC. Its translation: CASSQDPAGGPREQYF.

This sequence joins TRBV19 and TRBJ1-5, with 7 nucleotides matching TRBD1. The CDR3 extends over 15 amino acids. V gave up 2 bases and J gave up 1 base; unmatched junction bases: 2. Germline CDR1 is LNHDA and CDR2 is SQIVND (reference sequence). CDR3 sequence (DNA): TGTGCCAGTAGTATATCAGGGGGGAGCAATCAGCCCCAGCATTTT. Translation: CASSISGGSNQPQHF. Complete variable domain (other parts from reference TRBV19 and TRBJ1-5): DGGITQSPKYLFRKEGQNVTLSCEQNLNHDAMYWYRQDPGQGLRLIYYSQIVNDFQKGDIAEGYSVSREKKESFPLTVTSAQKNPTAFYLCASSISGGSNQPQHFGDGTRLSIL.

This clone appeared a single time. The rearrangement joins TRBV2 to TRBJ2-1; D is perhaps TRBD2 (5 bases). This CDR3 is 13 amino acids long. Trimming stripped 7 bases from V and 4 bases from J, with 11 bases between. Germline V lookup: CDR1 SNHLY, CDR2 FYNNEI. Here the CDR3 reads CASTGEGYNEQFF. In DNA form, the CDR3 reads TGTGCCAGCACGGGCGAGGGATACAATGAGCAGTTCTTC.

This clone was found once. The genes are TRBV6-5 and TRBJ2-5; 11 nucleotides line up with TRBD2. Germline loops: CDR1 MNHEY, CDR2 SVGAGI. With 0 bases clipped from V and 3 bases from J, the junction kept 3 bases outside the gene matches. The CDR3 loop spans 16 amino acids. The CDR3 protein is CASSYSPTSGEETQYF. The CDR3 DNA is TGTGCCAGCAGTTACTCTCCGACTAGCGGGGAAGAGACCCAGTACTTC.

The chain links TRBV6-6 to TRBJ2-3, with D tentatively TRBD2 (6 bases). Germline loops: CDR1 MNHNY, CDR2 SVGAGI (reference sequence). The CDR3 runs 15 residues. V was trimmed by 2 bases and J by 2 bases, leaving 11 bases between them. CDR3 protein: CASSYDGLPTDTQYF. The CDR3 DNA reads TGTGCCAGCAGTTACGATGGACTACCCACAGATACGCAGTATTTT.

The V and J genes are TRBV5-1 and TRBJ2-3, with 13 bases fitting TRBD2. After removal of 8 bases from V and 7 bases from J, the junction contained 10 bases not matched to a gene. Germline lookup yields CDR1 SGHRS and CDR2 YFSETQ. There are 15 residues in the CDR3. The CDR3 reads CASKGLAGPTNTQYF. The CDR3 region has the DNA TGCGCCAGTAAGGGACTAGCGGGGCCCACGAATACGCAGTATTTT.

This chain connects TRBV5-1 to TRBJ2-7, with TRBD2 matching 12 bases. The CDR3 runs to 16 residues. With V trimmed by 2 bases and J by 6 bases, 9 bases remained unmatched. Germline loops: CDR1 SGHRS, CDR2 YFSETQ. CDR3 sequence reads: CASSLKRLAGDPEQYF. The CDR3 coding sequence is TGCGCCAGCAGCTTAAAAAGACTAGCGGGAGATCCCGAGCAGTACTTC.

J is TRBJ1-4 and V is TRBV9; 10 positions agree with TRBD1. V trimming: 3 bases; J trimming: 6 bases; junction bases outside the gene matches: 8. Per germline, CDR1 SGDLS and CDR2 YYNGEE. CDR3 length equals 16 residues. This chain's CDR3 is CASSGRPGTGDEKLFF. CDR3 nucleotides: TGTGCCAGCAGCGGGAGGCCCGGGACAGGGGATGAAAAACTGTTTTTT.

The chain carries TRBV9 and TRBJ2-1, with TRBD1 matching 7 bases. Per germline, CDR1 SGDLS and CDR2 YYNGEE. The CDR3 spans 15 residues. V was clipped by 0 bases and J by 5 bases; unmatched bases: 5. CDR3 DNA: TGTGCCAGCAGCGTAGGAGGGGGCTTGGACAATGAGCAGTTCTTC. This translates into CASSVGGGLDNEQFF.

The rearrangement links TRBV6-1 to TRBJ1-3; TRBD1 aligns across 11 bases. This CDR3 has 14 residues. In germline, CDR1 is MNHNS, CDR2 SASEGT. The V segment lost 8 bases and the J segment 4 bases; nucleotides outside the gene matches: 4. DNA for the CDR3: TGTGCCAGCCTCGGACAGGGGGCCGGAAACACCATATATTTT. Encoded protein: CASLGQGAGNTIYF.

This chain joins TRBV5-1 and TRBJ1-2, with 8 bases matching TRBD1. The CDR3 covers 14 residues. V lost 4 bases and J lost 3; bases outside the gene matches: 5. CDR1 and CDR2 from the germline V gene are SGHRS and YFSETQ. The CDR3 sequence is CASSPDRDDYGYTF. The CDR3 bases are TGCGCCAGCAGCCCGGACAGGGATGACTATGGCTACACCTTC. The entire variable domain, with the rest obtained from reference TRBV5-1 and TRBJ1-2, is as follows: KAGVTQTPRYLIKTRGQQVTLSCSPISGHRSVSWYQQTPGQGLQFLFEYFSETQRNKGNFPGRFSGRQFSNSRSEMNVSTLELGDSALYLCASSPDRDDYGYTFGSGTRLTVV.

The gene calls are TRBV4-1 and TRBJ2-7; D is tentatively TRBD1 or TRBD2 (5 bases each). Germline loops: CDR1 MGHRA, CDR2 YSYEKL. With 2 bases removed from V and 5 bases from J, the gap between germline ends came to 22 bases. CDR3 length: 17 residues. The CDR3 is CASSQMGDGLGLDEQYF. CDR3 bases: TGCGCCAGCAGCCAAATGGGGGACGGACTGGGATTGGACGAGCAGTACTTC.

This clone was detected once. The rearrangement links TRBV19 to TRBJ1-2; D may be TRBD1 (5 bases). V lost 3 bases and J lost 7, with 12 bases in between. CDR1 is LNHDA and CDR2 is SQIVND in the germline V gene (reference sequence). The CDR3 runs to 13 residues. The CDR3 nucleotides are TGTGCCAGTAGTATTGAGGTGGGGGGTGGCTACACCTTC. Protein product: CASSIEVGGGYTF.

This clone appeared once. J is TRBJ2-3 and V is TRBV9; 10 positions match TRBD2. This CDR3 contains 15 residues. J gave up 3 bases and V 4 bases, and 5 bases lay outside the gene matches. Germline CDR1 reads SGDLS; CDR2 reads YYNGEE. CDR3 protein: CASSPSGGGTDTQYF. CDR3 DNA: TGTGCCAGCAGCCCCAGCGGGGGGGGTACAGATACGCAGTATTTT.

This clone was recorded only once. The chain combines TRBV7-2 with TRBJ2-4; TRBD2 is a possible D gene (5 bases). Germline CDR1 reads SGHTA; CDR2 reads FQGNSA. Trimming took off 2 bases at V and 1 base at J, with 12 bases between the two ends. The CDR3 is 16 amino acids. In DNA form, the CDR3 reads TGTGCCAGCAGCTTACAACCCCCGGGGGCCAAAAACATTCAGTACTTC. Its protein product is CASSLQPPGAKNIQYF.

The chain combines TRBV12-5 with TRBJ2-7; tentatively, D is TRBD2 (6 bases). Germline CDR1 is LGHNT and CDR2 is FRNRAP. V was trimmed by 6 bases and J by 2 bases, leaving 17 bases between them. This CDR3 contains 15 residues. The CDR3 region is CASGLRLDLTYEQYF. The DNA for the CDR3 is TGTGCTAGTGGGCTGAGACTAGATCTAACCTACGAGCAGTACTTC.

This clone has just one count. The V and J genes are TRBV14 and TRBJ2-5; no clear D. V lost 1 base, J lost 4 bases, and 13 bases lay in between. The CDR3 consists of 15 residues. CDR1 SGHDN and CDR2 FVKESK come from the germline V gene. The chain's CDR3 is CASSQVHGFGETQYF. CDR3 sequence (DNA): TGTGCCAGCAGCCAAGTTCACGGGTTCGGAGAGACCCAGTACTTC.

Only a few counts were recorded for this clone. The V call is TRBV27, the J call TRBJ1-6; 11 nucleotides align to TRBD1. J lost 4 bases, V lost 5 bases, and 4 bases had no gene match. Germline CDR1 and CDR2: MNHEY and SMNVEV (reference sequence). The CDR3 totals 16 residues. The CDR3 coding sequence is TGTGCCAGCAGTCTGGGGACAGGGGGGTATAATTCACCCCTCCACTTT. Translation: CASSLGTGGYNSPLHF.

The chain has TRBV5-1 and TRBJ2-5, with TRBD1 matching over 10 bases. Germline V gene data show CDR1 as SGHRS and CDR2 as YFSETQ. With 4 bases clipped from V and 3 bases from J, the junction kept 6 bases outside the gene matches. The CDR3 contains 15 residues. The CDR3 spells CASSTGQGSEETQYF. The CDR3 bases are TGCGCCAGCAGCACGGGACAGGGGTCGGAAGAGACCCAGTACTTC.

The chain employs TRBV13 and TRBJ1-2, with 8 bases that match TRBD1. The CDR3 contains 15 residues. The germline V gene has CDR1 PRHDT and CDR2 FYEKMQ (reference sequence). Losses at the gene ends were 0 bases for V and 8 bases for J; bases not matched to a gene: 8. The CDR3 region is CASSLGRQGARGYTF. The CDR3 bases are TGTGCCAGCAGCTTAGGGCGTCAGGGGGCGCGCGGCTACACCTTC.

In nucleotides, the CDR3 is TGTGCCAGCGGACGGAGCACAGATACGCAGTATTTT. Translated: CASGRSTDTQYF. The chain employs TRBV2 and TRBJ2-3, with no clear D. V lost 8 bases, J lost 0 bases, and 6 bases lay in between. Per the germline V gene, CDR1 is SNHLY and CDR2 is FYNNEI. CDR3 size: 12 residues.

This chain uses TRBV7-9 with TRBJ1-1; 12 bases are a match to TRBD1. Germline-derived CDR1 and CDR2 are SEHNR and FQNEAQ (reference sequence). V shed 5 bases and J 0 bases; nucleotides not matched to a gene: 4. There are 16 residues in the CDR3. The CDR3 nucleotides are TGTGCCAGCAGCCCTCGGGACAGGGGGCTGAACACTGAAGCTTTCTTT. Translated, it gives CASSPRDRGLNTEAFF. The entire variable domain, with the rest obtained from reference TRBV7-9 and TRBJ1-1, is as follows: DTGVSQNPRHKITKRGQNVTFRCDPISEHNRLYWYRQTLGQGPEFLTYFQNEAQLEKSRLLSDRFSAERPKGSFSTLEIQRTEQGDSAMYLCASSPRDRGLNTEAFFGQGTRLTVV.

This clone appeared a single time. The J gene is TRBJ1-5, the V gene TRBV6-1, with 8 bases fitting TRBD1. The CDR3 consists of 15 residues. The ends lost 2 bases at V and 4 bases at J; junction bases unmatched: 4. Germline values: CDR1 MNHNS, CDR2 SASEGT. The CDR3 sequence is CASSENYRGNQPQHF. The CDR3 DNA follows: TGTGCCAGCAGTGAAAACTACAGGGGGAATCAGCCCCAGCATTTT.

The chain uses TRBV4-2 and TRBJ2-4, with 15 bases matching TRBD2. The germline V gene has CDR1 LGHNA and CDR2 YNFKEQ. This CDR3 spans 21 amino acids. The ends lost 4 bases at V and 0 bases at J; junction bases unmatched: 13. CDR3 protein: CASSPPSAGLAGGLAKNIQYF. The CDR3 coding sequence is TGTGCCAGCAGCCCTCCCTCCGCGGGACTAGCGGGGGGACTAGCCAAAAACATTCAGTACTTC.

The CDR3 is CASSLDSGGRGGYTF. DNA for the CDR3: TGTGCCAGCAGCTTAGATTCTGGGGGCCGAGGTGGCTACACCTTC. The chain has TRBV11-3 and TRBJ1-2; D might be TRBD1 (6 bases). CDR3 length equals 15 residues. Trimming shortened V by 0 bases and J by 7 bases, and 15 bases separated the two germline ends. Germline V CDR1 and CDR2: SGHNT, YENEEA.